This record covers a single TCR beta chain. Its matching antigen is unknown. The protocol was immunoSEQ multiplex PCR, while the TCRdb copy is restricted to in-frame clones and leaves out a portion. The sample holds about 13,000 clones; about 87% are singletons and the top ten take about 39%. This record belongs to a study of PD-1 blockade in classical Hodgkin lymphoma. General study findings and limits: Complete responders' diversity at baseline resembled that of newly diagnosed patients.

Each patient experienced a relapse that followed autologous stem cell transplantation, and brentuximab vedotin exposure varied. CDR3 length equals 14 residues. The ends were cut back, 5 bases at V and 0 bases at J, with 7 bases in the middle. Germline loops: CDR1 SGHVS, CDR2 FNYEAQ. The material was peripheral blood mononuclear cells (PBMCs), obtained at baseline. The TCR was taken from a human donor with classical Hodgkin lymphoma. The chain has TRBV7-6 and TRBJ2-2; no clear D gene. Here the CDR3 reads CASSLPANTGELFF. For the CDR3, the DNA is TGTGCCAGCAGCCTTCCAGCGAACACCGGGGAGCTGTTTTTT.